The 11 T cell receptor beta chains reported below all come from one sample, sequenced in a study of T cell responses to AZD1222 COVID-19 vaccine. The repertoire was sequenced with immunoSEQ multiplex PCR; TCRdb's copy has only in-frame clones and lacks some. Counted here are tens of thousands of clones, roughly four fifths occurring once; the ten biggest clones make up 26%. Sequencing was performed on peripheral blood, taken 28 days after the second AZD1222 dose. These receptors all come from an adult who received the AZD1222 COVID-19 vaccine.

This clone occurred a few times. The CDR3 reads CASSLGTGVNYGYTF. The CDR3, as DNA: TGTGCCAGCAGTTTAGGGACAGGCGTTAACTATGGCTACACCTTC. The chain recombines TRBV28 with TRBJ1-2; 8 bases are shared with TRBD1. The germline V gene encodes CDR1 MDHEN and CDR2 SYDVKM. The CDR3 contains 15 residues. Losses at the gene ends were 2 bases for V and 1 base for J; bases not matched to a gene: 3.

The chain combines TRBV28 with TRBJ2-3; D uncertain. V lost 8 bases, J lost 6 bases, and 6 bases lay in between. The CDR3 totals 10 residues. Germline CDR1 is MDHEN and CDR2 is SYDVKM. In nucleotides, the CDR3 is TGTGCCAGCGGTAGGGATACGCAGTATTTT. This codes for CASGRDTQYF.

The chain recombines TRBV6-5 with TRBJ1-1; D uncertain. Trimming cost V 8 bases and J 0 bases, with 7 bases left between them. This CDR3 region has 12 residues. CDR1 MNHEY and CDR2 SVGAGI come from the germline V gene. Here the CDR3 reads CASRRMNTEAFF. DNA for the CDR3: TGTGCCAGCCGGCGAATGAACACTGAAGCTTTCTTT.

The chain uses TRBV11-2 and TRBJ2-7; TRBD2 is a possible D gene (6 bases). This CDR3 spans 15 amino acids. From germline, CDR1 is SGHAT and CDR2 FQNNGV. The V and J ends lost 1 base and 2 bases respectively, with 12 bases between them. The CDR3 reads CASSLVGPGAYEQYF. The CDR3 DNA reads TGTGCCAGCAGCTTAGTGGGCCCGGGGGCCTACGAGCAGTACTTC.

The V and J genes are TRBV5-4 and TRBJ2-3; a weak D match, TRBD2 (5 bases). This CDR3 comprises 15 residues. CDR1 and CDR2 from the germline V gene are SGHNT and YYREEE (reference sequence). V was shortened by 2 bases and J by 4 bases, with 14 bases between the two germline ends. The CDR3 spells CASSFALVSSDTQYF. CDR3 coding DNA: TGTGCCAGCAGCTTCGCACTAGTTAGTTCAGATACGCAGTATTTT.

The chain recombines TRBV19 with TRBJ2-2, with a possible D match to TRBD2 (6 bases). Trimming removed 3 bases from V and 1 base from J, with 9 bases in between. Germline V gene lookup returns CDR1 LNHDA and CDR2 SQIVND (reference sequence). This CDR3 spans 15 amino acids. CDR3 residues: CASSITGGNTGELFF. CDR3 nucleotide sequence: TGTGCCAGTAGTATCACCGGGGGGAACACCGGGGAGCTGTTTTTT.

The rearrangement links TRBV9 to TRBJ2-1, with TRBD1 as a possible D gene (5 bases). The CDR3 is made up of 15 amino acids. V shed 3 bases and J shed 10 bases, with 20 bases lying between them. In germline, CDR1 is SGDLS, CDR2 YYNGEE. In nucleotides, the CDR3 is TGTGCCAGCAGCGCGGCAGGGCGGTTTGGCGGAGAGCAGTTCTTC. Its protein is CASSAAGRFGGEQFF.

V gene TRBV28 combines with J gene TRBJ2-5, with 7 positions matching TRBD1. Per germline, CDR1 MDHEN and CDR2 SYDVKM. The J segment lost 6 bases and the V segment lost 2 bases, leaving 9 bases of the junction unmatched. The CDR3 is 15 amino acids. This CDR3 is CASSLGTEGRKTQYF. CDR3 bases: TGTGCCAGCAGTTTAGGGACAGAAGGTAGGAAGACCCAGTACTTC.

The V call is TRBV30, the J call TRBJ2-1; D call uncertain. The V end was cut by 8 bases, the J end by 3 bases, with 8 bases between. The germline gives CDR1 GTSNPN, CDR2 SVGIG (reference sequence). CDR3 length equals 11 residues. The CDR3 DNA is TGTGCCGGAGAAGACTACAATGAGCAGTTCTTC. Its protein product is CAGEDYNEQFF.

The V and J genes are TRBV5-4 and TRBJ2-2, with 8 positions matching TRBD1. This CDR3 has 15 amino acids. Germline V CDR1 and CDR2: SGHNT, YYREEE (reference sequence). V lost 4 bases, J lost 9 bases, and 11 bases stayed unmatched. The CDR3 reads CASSPKTGVGRELFF. The CDR3 bases are TGTGCCAGCAGCCCCAAGACAGGGGTAGGAAGGGAGCTGTTTTTT.

The chain uses TRBV27 and TRBJ2-5; D perhaps matches TRBD2 (7 bases). The CDR3 runs 13 residues. The germline gives CDR1 MNHEY, CDR2 SMNVEV (reference sequence). Trimming took 7 bases from V and 7 from J, leaving 16 bases between them. In DNA form, the CDR3 reads TGTGCCAGCATGGGGGGCGGGAGTATGACCCAGTACTTC. Amino acids: CASMGGGSMTQYF.